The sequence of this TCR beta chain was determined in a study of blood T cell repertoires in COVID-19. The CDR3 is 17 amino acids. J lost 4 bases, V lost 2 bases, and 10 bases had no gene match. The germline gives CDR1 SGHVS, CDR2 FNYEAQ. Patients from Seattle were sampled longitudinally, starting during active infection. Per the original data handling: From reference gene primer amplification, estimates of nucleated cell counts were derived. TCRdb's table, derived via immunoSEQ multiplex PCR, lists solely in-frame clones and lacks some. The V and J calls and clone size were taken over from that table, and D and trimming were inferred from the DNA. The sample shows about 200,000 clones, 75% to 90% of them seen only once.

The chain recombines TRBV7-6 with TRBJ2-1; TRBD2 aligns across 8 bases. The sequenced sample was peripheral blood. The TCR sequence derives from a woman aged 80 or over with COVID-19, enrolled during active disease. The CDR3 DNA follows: TGTGCCAGCAGCTTAATGGTCAGCGGGGGTGGGTACAATGAGCAGTTCTTC. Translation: CASSLMVSGGGYNEQFF.